This T cell receptor beta chain was found in a study of blood T cell repertoires in COVID-19. The overall study: Sample material is recorded as cDNA or gDNA derived from T cells, B-cell-depleted T cells, or PBMCs.

In germline, CDR1 is SGHRS, CDR2 YFSETQ. V lost 7 bases and J lost 6; bases outside the gene matches: 9. This CDR3 has 15 amino acids. Sequencing was performed with immunoSEQ multiplex PCR; in TCRdb, only in-frame clones are kept and a portion is missing. The sample records some 120,000 clones, about 74% being singletons. Specimen: peripheral blood. The TCR originated in a man older than 75 with COVID-19, enrolled during active disease. This sequence joins TRBV5-1 and TRBJ2-1, with 11 bases aligning to TRBD2. CDR3 residues: CASRTSGSEGNEQFF. The CDR3 DNA sequence: TGCGCCAGCCGCACTAGCGGGAGTGAGGGCAATGAGCAGTTCTTC.